What follows are 3 T cell receptor beta chains derived from one specimen sequenced in a study of T cells in Graves' hyperthyroidism and ophthalmopathy. Amplified TCR beta CDR3 regions derived from RNA transcripts. The HTBI set primed first-round TCR CDR3 RT-PCR. TCRdb independently ran MiXCR on the multiplex PCR reads; one entry per CDR3 protein. The data contain 650,000 to 800,000 distinct CDR3 sequences, approximately 42% of them singletons. Material for sequencing was peripheral blood or thyroid tissue (not recorded which). Receptors were obtained from an adult man with Graves' disease, either hyperthyroidism or ophthalmopathy (not recorded which).

The chain links TRBV9 to TRBJ1-2, with D tentatively TRBD1 (5 bases). The V gene's germline CDR1 is SGDLS and CDR2 YYNGEE. Trimming removed 1 base at V and 5 bases at J, with 18 bases between. The CDR3 length is 16 residues. CDR3 DNA: TGTGCCAGCAGCGTATCCGGGACTTCGGACGGGTATGGCTACACCTTC. This encodes CASSVSGTSDGYGYTF.

The rearrangement uses TRBV7-2 and TRBJ1-6; 9 bases align to TRBD1. V shed 4 bases, J shed 9 bases, and the junction held 16 bases outside the gene matches. This CDR3 comprises 18 residues. CDR1 is SGHTA, CDR2 FQGNSA, per germline. CDR3 bases: TGTGCCAGCAGCTCGCACGACCTACAGGGGGCTGGATCTTCACCCCTCCACTTT. Its protein product is CASSSHDLQGAGSSPLHF.

Turning to this clonotype: No conserved phenylalanine or tryptophan ends this CDR3, so it is likely a read error. The genes are TRBV7-2 and TRBJ1-2; 8 bases are a match to TRBD1. Germline V CDR1 and CDR2: SGHTA, FQGNSA. The CDR3 contains 18 residues. The V and J ends lost 5 bases and 4 bases, in that order; junction bases with no gene match: 18. The chain's CDR3 is CASSLTPGQARWSYGYTS. CDR3 coding DNA: TGTGCCAGCAGCCTTACTCCGGGACAGGCGAGATGGAGCTATGGCTACACCTCC.